The 28 T cell receptor beta chains below come from one sample, sequenced in a study of shared clonotypes between healthy human individuals. Method: immunoSEQ multiplex PCR; TCRdb's copy keeps in-frame clones and lacks some. The table includes just over 2,000,000 clones, roughly 96% detected once. Sequenced: naive CD4+ T cells sorted from blood. Subset: CD45RA+ positively selected. These receptors all come from a young man in good health.

V is TRBV27 and J is TRBJ2-1; TRBD2 is a possible D gene (6 bases). In germline, CDR1 is MNHEY, CDR2 SMNVEV (reference sequence). V dropped 5 bases and J dropped 5 bases, with 19 bases sitting between them. This CDR3 has 16 residues. The CDR3 spells CASSQNGLSLNNEQFF. The CDR3 DNA follows: TGTGCCAGCAGTCAGAACGGACTATCCCTAAACAATGAGCAGTTCTTC.

This chain joins TRBV6-5 and TRBJ2-3; no reliable D call. The V end lost 7 bases, the J end lost 0 bases, and 8 bases lay between the germline ends. Germline values: CDR1 MNHEY, CDR2 SVGAGI. This CDR3 comprises 13 residues. CDR3 in amino acids: CASTKPSTDTQYF. In nucleotides, the CDR3 is TGTGCCAGCACAAAGCCTAGCACAGATACGCAGTATTTT.

The V gene is TRBV2, the J gene TRBJ2-3; 7 bases are a match to TRBD2. This CDR3 has 15 amino acids. The germline CDR1 and CDR2 sequences are SNHLY and FYNNEI. Trimming removed 8 bases from V and 2 bases from J; junction bases left unmatched: 10. CDR3 bases: TGTGCCAGCCGGAAGACAGCGGGGACCACAGATACGCAGTATTTT. Translation gives CASRKTAGTTDTQYF. The whole variable domain, remainder taken from reference TRBV2 and TRBJ2-3, is EPEVTQTPSHQVTQMGQEVILRCVPISNHLYFYWYRQILGQKVEFLVSFYNNEISEKSEIFDDQFSVERPDGSNFTLKIRSTKLEDSAMYFCASRKTAGTTDTQYFGPGTRLTVL.

The chain recombines TRBV10-3 with TRBJ2-3, with TRBD2 identical over 7 bases. With 0 bases clipped from V and 3 bases from J, the junction kept 9 bases outside the gene matches. CDR3 size: 17 residues. Germline lookup yields CDR1 ENHRY and CDR2 SYGVKD. The CDR3 spells CAISESTGGGLTDTQYF. The CDR3 region has the DNA TGTGCCATCAGTGAGTCGACCGGCGGGGGATTAACAGATACGCAGTATTTT.

Concerning this clone: The same CDR3 arises from other DNA sequences in this sample as well. The chain links TRBV28 to TRBJ2-7, with 9 bases fitting TRBD1. J gave up 4 bases and V 3 bases, and 4 bases lay outside the gene matches. The CDR3 extends over 14 amino acids. Germline assignment: CDR1 MDHEN and CDR2 SYDVKM. The CDR3 here is CASSLGDRAYEQYF. The CDR3 DNA reads as TGTGCCAGCAGTTTGGGGGACAGGGCGTACGAGCAGTACTTC.

The chain links TRBV5-1 to TRBJ2-5; D is undetermined. Judging by the DNA end, TRBJ2-7 fits better; the J call may be wrong. CDR3 size: 14 residues. CDR1 is SGHRS, CDR2 YFSETQ, per germline. The CDR3 bases are TGCGCCAGCAGCAACCCGGTCACTTCCTACGAGCAGTACTTC. The encoded protein is CASSNPVTSYEQYF.

The V and J genes are TRBV23-1 and TRBJ2-3; D may be TRBD2 (6 bases). TRBV23-1 is an ORF for which the function is uncertain. Trimming left V 3 bases short and J 3 bases short, with 16 bases between. The CDR3 runs to 16 residues. The CDR3 DNA reads TGCGCCAGCAGTCACCGGCACGGGAGAAGAACAGATACGCAGTATTTT. The encoded protein is CASSHRHGRRTDTQYF.

In this sample, this clone turned up a few times. This specimen includes other DNA sequences encoding the same CDR3. The chain joins TRBV27 to TRBJ1-5, with a weak D call TRBD1 (5 bases). The CDR3 extends over 15 amino acids. Trimming cost V 1 base and J 0 bases, with 7 bases left between them. CDR1 is MNHEY, CDR2 SMNVEV, per germline (reference sequence). CDR3 amino acids: CASSLWGNSNQPQHF. CDR3 in DNA: TGTGCCAGCAGTTTATGGGGGAATAGCAATCAGCCCCAGCATTTT.

The rearrangement uses TRBV4-3 and TRBJ2-1, with 10 bases identical to TRBD2. Germline V gene sequence: CDR1 LGHNA, CDR2 YSLEER. The CDR3 consists of 18 residues. V shed 0 bases and J 3 bases; nucleotides not matched to a gene: 8. The CDR3 sequence is CASSQENLAGVNYNEQFF. Here the CDR3 DNA reads TGCGCCAGCAGCCAAGAAAACCTAGCGGGAGTGAACTACAATGAGCAGTTCTTC.

This clone appeared a few times. The chain recombines TRBV5-1 with TRBJ1-1; no reliable D call. Germline loops: CDR1 SGHRS, CDR2 YFSETQ. This CDR3 comprises 15 residues. Trimming stripped 4 bases from V and 1 base from J, with 14 bases between. The CDR3 loop is CASSTSSGRNTEAFF. CDR3 nucleotides: TGCGCCAGCAGCACCTCAAGTGGTCGGAACACTGAAGCTTTCTTT.

V gene TRBV5-1 combines with J gene TRBJ1-4, with D uncertain. This CDR3 is 15 amino acids long. V gave up 0 bases and J gave up 3 bases, with 9 bases separating them. Germline V gene data show CDR1 as SGHRS and CDR2 as YFSETQ. The CDR3 protein is CASSLEGLPNEKLFF. In DNA, the CDR3 is TGCGCCAGCAGCTTGGAAGGGTTACCTAATGAAAAACTGTTTTTT. The full variable domain, with the rest looked up from reference TRBV5-1 and TRBJ1-4, is KAGVTQTPRYLIKTRGQQVTLSCSPISGHRSVSWYQQTPGQGLQFLFEYFSETQRNKGNFPGRFSGRQFSNSRSEMNVSTLELGDSALYLCASSLEGLPNEKLFFGSGTQLSVL.

This chain joins TRBV5-1 and TRBJ1-1, with a weak D call TRBD1 (6 bases). Per germline, CDR1 SGHRS and CDR2 YFSETQ. The CDR3 sequence is 16 residues long. V gave up 3 bases and J gave up 4 bases, with 19 bases separating them. The CDR3 DNA sequence: TGCGCCAGCAGCTGGGGCGGGGGCTTAGTACGCACTGAAGCTTTCTTT. Translation: CASSWGGGLVRTEAFF.

The gene calls are TRBV11-2 and TRBJ2-2; no definite D call. Germline values: CDR1 SGHAT, CDR2 FQNNGV. This CDR3 has 13 amino acids. Trimming left V 8 bases short and J 4 bases short, with 11 bases between. In DNA, the CDR3 is TGTGCCAGCTCGCTCGGGCTCACCGGGGAGCTGTTTTTT. This codes for CASSLGLTGELFF.

The V call is TRBV5-1, the J call TRBJ2-7; tentatively, D is TRBD1 (7 bases). Germline lookup yields CDR1 SGHRS and CDR2 YFSETQ. The CDR3 contains 13 residues. V lost 6 bases and J lost 5, with 15 bases in between. CDR3 sequence (DNA): TGCGCCAGCACCACAGGGGCGGGGAACGAGCAGTACTTC. Its translation is CASTTGAGNEQYF.

In nucleotides, the CDR3 is TGTGCCAGCAGCCCTAGCGGGAGTGGGCAGTTCTTC. It codes for CASSPSGSGQFF. This chain links TRBV6-5 with TRBJ2-1; TRBD2 agrees at 10 bases. The CDR3 spans 12 residues. Germline V gene lookup returns CDR1 MNHEY and CDR2 SVGAGI. V was clipped by 6 bases and J by 12 bases; unmatched bases: 5.

The chain recombines TRBV7-2 with TRBJ2-7; possibly TRBD1 for D (6 bases). Germline V gene sequence: CDR1 SGHTA, CDR2 FQGNSA. Trimming pared 0 bases from V and 6 bases from J, leaving 18 bases between. The length of the CDR3 is 16 residues. The CDR3 DNA sequence: TGTGCCAGCAGCTTAGCGAGATTGAACAGGGAAGGCGAGCAGTACTTC. Translation gives CASSLARLNREGEQYF.

This sequence joins TRBV2 and TRBJ1-3; no firm D call. There are 12 residues in the CDR3. Germline loops: CDR1 SNHLY, CDR2 FYNNEI. The V gene lost 2 bases and the J gene lost 4 bases, with 3 bases spanning the gap. CDR3 bases: TGTGCCAGCAGTGAAAAGGGAAACACCATATATTTT. Amino acid sequence: CASSEKGNTIYF. Combining the CDR3 with reference TRBV2 and TRBJ1-3 gives the whole variable domain EPEVTQTPSHQVTQMGQEVILRCVPISNHLYFYWYRQILGQKVEFLVSFYNNEISEKSEIFDDQFSVERPDGSNFTLKIRSTKLEDSAMYFCASSEKGNTIYFGEGSWLTVV.

V is TRBV9 and J is TRBJ2-3, with TRBD1 as a possible D gene (5 bases). The CDR3 loop spans 14 amino acids. Trimming removed 0 bases from V and 4 bases from J, with 9 bases in between. The germline V gene has CDR1 SGDLS and CDR2 YYNGEE. This chain's CDR3 is CASSVAAGSDTQYF. Written as DNA, the CDR3 is TGTGCCAGCAGCGTAGCGGCAGGGTCAGATACGCAGTATTTT.

As for this clone: One end of the junction varies from germline; a read error may be responsible. The chain links TRBV30 to TRBJ1-1; possibly TRBD1 for D (5 bases). The CDR3 loop spans 14 amino acids. The V gene's germline CDR1 is GTSNPN and CDR2 SVGIG (reference sequence). CDR3 bases: TGTGTCTGGAGTGTAATCCCAGGGAGGCCTGAAGCTTTCTTT. This gives the protein CVWSVIPGRPEAFF.

V gene TRBV7-2 combines with J gene TRBJ2-5; D is perhaps TRBD2 (6 bases). V was clipped by 5 bases and J by 5 bases, with 15 bases between them. The CDR3 is 14 residues long. CDR1 SGHTA and CDR2 FQGNSA come from the germline V gene. Written as DNA, the CDR3 is TGTGCCAGCAGCCGCGGAGGGCCAATTGAGACCCAGTACTTC. It yields the protein CASSRGGPIETQYF.

The chain uses TRBV29-1 and TRBJ2-7; either TRBD1 or TRBD2 may fit D (5 bases each). Looked up from germline, CDR1 is SQVTM and CDR2 is ANQGSEA. V lost 0 bases to trimming and J lost 2 bases, with 11 bases between them. This CDR3 has 14 amino acids. CDR3 in amino acids: CSVEDSGRTYEQYF. The CDR3 DNA reads as TGCAGCGTTGAAGATTCGGGACGGACCTACGAGCAGTACTTC.

As to this clone: Different DNA sequences within this sample yield the same CDR3. The V call is TRBV5-1, the J call TRBJ2-5, with 8 bases aligning to TRBD2. The V gene end was trimmed by 4 bases and the J gene end by 2 bases; junction bases not matched to a gene: 4. The CDR3 spans 14 residues. Germline V gene lookup returns CDR1 SGHRS and CDR2 YFSETQ. The CDR3 loop reads CASSPGGDQETQYF. The CDR3 DNA is TGCGCCAGCAGCCCCGGGGGGGATCAAGAGACCCAGTACTTC. Drawing the rest from reference TRBV5-1 and TRBJ2-5, the complete variable domain is KAGVTQTPRYLIKTRGQQVTLSCSPISGHRSVSWYQQTPGQGLQFLFEYFSETQRNKGNFPGRFSGRQFSNSRSEMNVSTLELGDSALYLCASSPGGDQETQYFGPGTRLLVL.

The chain couples TRBV5-1 to TRBJ2-3; TRBD2 matches 14 bases. The V gene's germline CDR1 is SGHRS and CDR2 YFSETQ. The CDR3 consists of 17 residues. V lost 4 bases and J lost 0; bases outside the gene matches: 4. CDR3 nucleotides: TGCGCCAGCAGCACGACTAGCGGGAGGGCGAGCACAGATACGCAGTATTTT. Its translation: CASSTTSGRASTDTQYF. The full variable domain, completed using reference TRBV5-1 and TRBJ2-3, is KAGVTQTPRYLIKTRGQQVTLSCSPISGHRSVSWYQQTPGQGLQFLFEYFSETQRNKGNFPGRFSGRQFSNSRSEMNVSTLELGDSALYLCASSTTSGRASTDTQYFGPGTRLTVL.

This chain uses TRBV2 with TRBJ2-7, with D perhaps matching TRBD2 (6 bases). V was cut by 6 bases and J by 3 bases, with 15 bases left in between. The CDR3 is 14 residues long. Germline V gene lookup returns CDR1 SNHLY and CDR2 FYNNEI. The CDR3 region has the DNA TGTGCCAGCAGAACCGGGACTGGGAACTACGAGCAGTACTTC. Protein sequence: CASRTGTGNYEQYF.

The gene calls are TRBV4-1 and TRBJ2-2; 9 positions agree with TRBD1. This CDR3 spans 17 amino acids. The junction had 10 bases not matched to a gene; V was cut back by 1 base and J by 7 bases. Germline values: CDR1 MGHRA, CDR2 YSYEKL. In DNA, the CDR3 is TGCGCCAGCAGCCAAGGATCCGGATGGACAGGGGTCGGGGAGCTGTTTTTT. Protein sequence: CASSQGSGWTGVGELFF.

As concerns this clone: Other nucleotide sequences from this sample produce the same CDR3. The chain joins TRBV30 to TRBJ2-5, with D unresolved. This CDR3 contains 13 residues. Trimming pared 0 bases from V and 5 bases from J, leaving 10 bases between. Germline assignment: CDR1 GTSNPN and CDR2 SVGIG (reference sequence). The CDR3 DNA follows: TGTGCCTGGAGTGTAATCCTGGGGGAGACCCAGTACTTC. Protein product: CAWSVILGETQYF. The full variable domain, its missing parts supplied by reference TRBV30 and TRBJ2-5, is SQTIHQWPATLVQPVGSPLSLECTVEGTSNPNLYWYRQAAGRGLQLLFYSVGIGQISSEVPQNLSASRPQDRQFILSSKKLLLSDSGFYLCAWSVILGETQYFGPGTRLLVL.

The chain couples TRBV9 to TRBJ2-3, with 9 bases fitting TRBD2. CDR3 length equals 17 residues. Per germline, CDR1 SGDLS and CDR2 YYNGEE. The V gene end was trimmed by 3 bases and the J gene end by 0 bases; junction bases not matched to a gene: 8. The CDR3 DNA reads TGTGCCAGCAGCGACCTATCTAGCGGGGCTAGCACAGATACGCAGTATTTT. Protein: CASSDLSSGASTDTQYF.

This clone was found a few times. V gene TRBV30 combines with J gene TRBJ2-7; D possibly corresponds to TRBD1 (5 bases). V gave up 7 bases and J gave up 5 bases, with 15 bases separating them. The CDR3 contains 12 residues. The germline V gene encodes CDR1 GTSNPN and CDR2 SVGIG (reference sequence). The CDR3 coding sequence is TGTGCCTCCCATCAGGGAAAACACGAGCAGTACTTC. Residues: CASHQGKHEQYF.